This T cell receptor (beta chain) was sequenced for a study of human T cells and chemical hapten exposure. The time point here: healthy volunteer bleed at 6 weeks. Total RNA was extracted from unfractionated whole blood. Trimming left V 4 bases short and J 1 base short, with 10 bases between. This CDR3 contains 14 residues. Germline assignment: CDR1 PRHDT and CDR2 FYEKMQ (reference sequence). In the study's own analysis: Sampled TCR counts reached a median of approximately 100,000 per sample, with values ranging from about 23,224 to 700,000. TCRdb called the RACE reads again in MiXCR, with one record for every CDR3 protein. The V and J calls were determined by TCRdb, not by the authors. The data hold over 35,000 distinct CDR3 sequences, with 3.5% to 4% observed a single time.

The receptor was derived from a human donor in good health. Some clones in this sample may be carry-over from other donors' samples. Specimen: whole blood. J is TRBJ1-1 and V is TRBV13, with a tentative D call TRBD1 (6 bases). The CDR3 DNA reads TGTGCCAGCAGCTCAGGGGCGGCGAACACTGAAGCTTTCTTT. Its protein is CASSSGAANTEAFF. The full variable domain, in which reference TRBV13 and TRBJ1-1 provide the parts outside the CDR3, is AAGVIQSPRHLIKEKRETATLKCYPIPRHDTVYWYQQGPGQDPQFLISFYEKMQSDKGSIPDRFSAQQFSDYHSELNMSSLELGDSALYFCASSSGAANTEAFFGQGTRLTVV.